This T cell receptor beta chain was profiled in a study of beta chain features in type 1 diabetes. Study-wide points: PCR could preferentially amplify shorter templates, alike in patients and controls. Whether HLA type affects TCRB rearrangement stayed undetermined in the present work.

On this clone: Its antigen is not identified.

Since all of the isolated RNA was reverse transcribed, expressed TCRB transcripts were what got sequenced. Here immunoSEQ multiplex PCR was the method, and the copy in TCRdb shows in-frame clones only, minus some. The sample holds about 450,000 clones; roughly 10% are singletons and the top ten take 0.046%. The ends lost 4 bases at V and 8 bases at J; junction bases unmatched: 5. Germline values: CDR1 SQVTM, CDR2 ANQGSEA. The CDR3 is made up of 13 amino acids. Central memory, naive, regulatory and stem cell-like memory CD4+ cells were sorted by CD45RO/CCR7/CD25/CD127/CD95/CD27. Each of the sorted populations had a purity greater than 95%.

The source of this sequence is a woman aged 18-29 years in good health. The chain carries TRBV29-1 and TRBJ2-1; 10 bases match TRBD1. Sequencing was performed on naive CD4+ T cells from blood. CDR3: CSVVGQGLDEQFF. In DNA, the CDR3 is TGCAGCGTTGTGGGACAGGGGTTGGATGAGCAGTTCTTC.